This TCR beta chain was profiled in a study of blood T cell repertoires in COVID-19. Original analysis: Scientists estimated how many nucleated cells there were by amplifying reference gene primers. Produced via immunoSEQ multiplex PCR; TCRdb's table is partial and in-frame only. That table furnishes V, J and clone size, whereas the DNA furnished D and trimming. This table holds around 310,000 clones, 70% to 90% found once. This clonotype was sampled from a woman aged 60-70 years with acute or convalescent COVID-19. Sequencing was done on a sample of peripheral blood.

Written as DNA, the CDR3 is TGTGCCAGCAGCTTAATAGGAGGGCCTCGGCCAGACACTGAAGCTTTCTTT. This sequence encodes CASSLIGGPRPDTEAFF. The chain has TRBV7-9 and TRBJ1-1; D uncertain. V was pared by 2 bases and J by 3 bases, with 19 bases between. Germline V gives CDR1 SEHNR, CDR2 FQNEAQ (reference sequence). The CDR3 runs to 17 residues.